This T cell receptor (beta chain) came from a study of Ad26.COV2.S vaccination and SARS-CoV-2 variants. Study-level information: Each vaccinee took Ad26.COV2.S intramuscularly, once or twice 56 days apart. Overall study findings and caveats: Greater spike-specific TCR breadth was seen in vaccine recipients than in placebo recipients. Substantial breadth was reportedly displayed by spike-specific CD8+ and CD4+ T cell responses after vaccination.

Data came from immunoSEQ multiplex PCR; TCRdb stores just in-frame clones and leaves some out. This sample has around 300,000 clones, with roughly 89% found just once. Comment on this clone: Its matching antigen is unknown.

The CDR3 runs to 15 residues. From germline, CDR1 is LNHDA and CDR2 SQIVND (reference sequence). The ends lost 3 bases at V and 0 bases at J; junction bases unmatched: 2. Treatment: about 20 received Ad26.COV2.S at low or high dose, single or two shots; 5 received placebo; per-sample allocation not given. On day 63 after the first injection, vaccine and placebo recipients gave samples. Boston provided a donor who was an adult aged 18-55 years. The source of this sequence is a person aged 18-65 years who received the Ad26.COV2.S COVID-19 vaccine or a placebo. The chain recombines TRBV19 with TRBJ1-5, with 7 nucleotides matching TRBD1. Sequenced material: peripheral blood, taken in a trial of Ad26.COV2.S vaccine versus placebo. Here the CDR3 reads CASSIGTVSNQPQHF. For the CDR3, the DNA is TGTGCCAGTAGTATTGGGACAGTTAGCAATCAGCCCCAGCATTTT. The full variable domain, with the rest looked up from reference TRBV19 and TRBJ1-5, is DGGITQSPKYLFRKEGQNVTLSCEQNLNHDAMYWYRQDPGQGLRLIYYSQIVNDFQKGDIAEGYSVSREKKESFPLTVTSAQKNPTAFYLCASSIGTVSNQPQHFGDGTRLSIL.